Each of the 23 T cell receptor beta chains below was sequenced from the same sample in a study of cytomegalovirus exposure and HLA in healthy donors. The PCR was carried out with 60 Vbeta primers and 13 Jbeta primers. Using immunoSEQ multiplex PCR, the repertoire was profiled, and TCRdb retains in-frame clones only, with some absent. The sample includes 150,000 or so clones, approximately 74% of them seen just once. Sequencing was carried out using PBMCs. These receptors were taken from a male donor in good health and CMV-seronegative.

V gene TRBV30 combines with J gene TRBJ2-1, with TRBD2 identical over 8 bases. Germline assignment: CDR1 GTSNPN and CDR2 SVGIG (reference sequence). The trim removed 0 bases at V and 8 bases at J, leaving 3 bases unmatched. The CDR3 loop spans 13 amino acids. This chain's CDR3 is CAWSVGLDDEQFF. DNA of the CDR3: TGTGCCTGGAGTGTGGGACTAGACGATGAGCAGTTCTTC.

The chain combines TRBV6-6 with TRBJ2-3; the match to TRBD2 covers 9 bases. Germline CDR1 MNHNY, CDR2 SVGAGI (reference sequence). The CDR3 contains 16 residues. J was trimmed by 2 bases and V by 7 bases; bases with no gene match: 10. The CDR3 spells CASTTSLAGNTDTQYF. CDR3 DNA sequence: TGTGCCAGCACCACTTCTCTAGCGGGGAACACAGATACGCAGTATTTT.

The chain employs TRBV5-1 and TRBJ2-1; TRBD2 agrees at 10 bases. The trim removed 0 bases at V and 7 bases at J, leaving 13 bases unmatched. Germline loops: CDR1 SGHRS, CDR2 YFSETQ. This CDR3 is 18 amino acids long. The CDR3 spells CASSLAGTSATSSNEQFF. CDR3 bases: TGCGCCAGCAGCTTGGCTGGGACTAGCGCGACGTCCTCGAATGAGCAGTTCTTC.

This chain joins TRBV30 and TRBJ2-7; 7 bases match TRBD1. Germline loops: CDR1 GTSNPN, CDR2 SVGIG (reference sequence). The CDR3 runs to 13 residues. Losses at the gene ends were 3 bases for V and 4 bases for J; bases not matched to a gene: 6. The CDR3, as DNA: TGTGCCTGGAGACGGGACAGCCGGTACGAGCAGTACTTC. Its translation: CAWRRDSRYEQYF.

This sequence joins TRBV5-5 and TRBJ2-7; D is perhaps TRBD1 (5 bases). V lost 2 bases and J 2 bases, leaving 11 bases between the germline ends. The germline V gene has CDR1 SGHKS and CDR2 YYEKEE (reference sequence). The CDR3 loop spans 14 amino acids. For the CDR3, the DNA is TGTGCCAGCAGCTTCGGCAGGGCCCCCTACGAGCAGTACTTC. Translated: CASSFGRAPYEQYF.

The chain employs TRBV4-1 and TRBJ1-1; D call uncertain. Trimming took 2 bases from V and 1 from J, leaving 11 bases between them. Per the germline V gene, CDR1 is MGHRA and CDR2 is YSYEKL. The CDR3 length is 15 residues. The CDR3 DNA follows: TGCGCCAGCAGCCAATCCCCCAGATCGAACACTGAAGCTTTCTTT. Its translation is CASSQSPRSNTEAFF.

About this clone: One junction end does not reproduce the germline sequence, and a read error may be involved. This CDR3 reads CASSLRWDRRAVALF. The CDR3 bases are TGTGCCAGCAGCTTAAGGTGGGACAGAAGGGCTGTGGCTCTCTTC. This sequence joins TRBV11-2 and TRBJ2-7, with 7 nucleotides matching TRBD1. The germline V gene encodes CDR1 SGHAT and CDR2 FQNNGV. This CDR3 region has 15 residues. Looking up the rest from reference TRBV11-2 and TRBJ2-7 gives the full variable domain: EAGVAQSPRYKIIEKRQSVAFWCNPISGHATLYWYQQILGQGPKLLIQFQNNGVVDDSQLPKDRFSAERLKGVDSTLKIQPAKLEDSAVYLCASSLRWDRRAVALFGPGTRLTVT.

This clone was observed once. This chain joins TRBV7-2 and TRBJ2-4; D call uncertain. The CDR3 contains 15 residues. Per germline, CDR1 SGHTA and CDR2 FQGNSA. V was pared by 0 bases and J by 1 base, with 7 bases between. The chain's CDR3 is CASSLARVAKNIQYF. CDR3 DNA sequence: TGTGCCAGCAGCTTAGCTCGGGTTGCCAAAAACATTCAGTACTTC. The whole variable domain, filled in from reference TRBV7-2 and TRBJ2-4, reads GAGVSQSPSNKVTEKGKDVELRCDPISGHTALYWYRQSLGQGLEFLIYFQGNSAPDKSGLPSDRFSAERTGGSVSTLTIQRTQQEDSAVYLCASSLARVAKNIQYFGAGTRLSVL.

CDR3 DNA: TGCAGCGTGAACCCCCGAGGACAGGGGCAGTACTTC. It is translated as CSVNPRGQGQYF. The genes are TRBV29-1 and TRBJ2-7; 8 bases are shared with TRBD1. The V segment lost 6 bases and the J segment 9 bases; nucleotides outside the gene matches: 10. Germline CDR1 and CDR2: SQVTM and ANQGSEA. The length of the CDR3 is 12 residues.

Remarks on this clone: At the DNA level, this CDR3 is encoded by other sequences in the same sample as well. The CDR3 region has the DNA TGTGCCTGGAGTGTTAGCGTGGAGACCCAGTACTTC. Residues: CAWSVSVETQYF. This chain uses TRBV30 with TRBJ2-5; maybe TRBD2 (5 bases). The V end lost 0 bases, the J end lost 5 bases, and 7 bases lay between the germline ends. Germline CDR1 is GTSNPN and CDR2 is SVGIG (reference sequence). The CDR3 length is 12 residues.

This sequence joins TRBV29-1 and TRBJ2-2; 8 nucleotides align to TRBD1. CDR3 length: 15 amino acids. The germline V gene has CDR1 SQVTM and CDR2 ANQGSEA. After removal of 4 bases from V and 5 bases from J, the junction contained 9 bases not matched to a gene. CDR3 residues: CSVAGQGQRTGELFF. CDR3 coding DNA: TGCAGCGTTGCCGGACAGGGACAAAGGACCGGGGAGCTGTTTTTT.

V gene TRBV28 combines with J gene TRBJ2-5; no firm D call. CDR3 length: 17 amino acids. Germline CDR1 is MDHEN and CDR2 is SYDVKM. Trimming left V 8 bases short and J 3 bases short, with 25 bases between. The CDR3 loop reads CASYYWPMEIMEETQYF. The CDR3 DNA follows: TGTGCCAGCTACTACTGGCCAATGGAAATAATGGAAGAGACCCAGTACTTC.

This clone was detected a few times. The sample has other DNA sequences that encode this CDR3 too. This chain joins TRBV28 and TRBJ1-1; no clear D gene. The CDR3 has 12 residues. In germline, CDR1 is MDHEN, CDR2 SYDVKM. The V gene lost 6 bases and the J gene lost 4 bases, with 9 bases spanning the gap. In DNA form, the CDR3 reads TGTGCCAGCAGACGACAAAGCACTGAAGCTTTCTTT. It specifies CASRRQSTEAFF.

V usage is TRBV4-3 and J usage is TRBJ2-7; a possible D gene is TRBD2 (6 bases). Germline assignment: CDR1 LGHNA and CDR2 YSLEER. CDR3 length: 15 amino acids. Trimming left V 4 bases short and J 4 bases short, with 17 bases between. The CDR3 loop is CASSLSWGDPYEQYF. The CDR3 coding sequence is TGCGCCAGCAGCCTCTCCTGGGGGGATCCGTACGAGCAGTACTTC.

The chain carries TRBV9 and TRBJ1-5; 8 bases fit TRBD1. The CDR3 runs to 17 residues. Germline V lookup: CDR1 SGDLS, CDR2 YYNGEE. The V segment lost 3 bases and the J segment 0 bases; nucleotides outside the gene matches: 8. The CDR3 loop reads CASSAGTGEYSNQPQHF. CDR3 DNA sequence: TGTGCCAGCAGCGCCGGGACAGGCGAGTATAGCAATCAGCCCCAGCATTTT.

The rearrangement uses TRBV4-3 and TRBJ2-5; possible D gene TRBD1, 5 bases. Germline lookup yields CDR1 LGHNA and CDR2 YSLEER. The length of the CDR3 is 15 residues. V shed 2 bases and J shed 3 bases, with 13 bases lying between them. CDR3 DNA: TGCGCCAGCAGCCAAACCCCGGGCAGGGAAGAGACCCAGTACTTC. It encodes CASSQTPGREETQYF.

The genes are TRBV6-5 and TRBJ1-1; weak D call: TRBD1 (5 bases). Trimming cost V 0 bases and J 6 bases, with 11 bases left between them. This CDR3 contains 14 residues. Germline V gene data show CDR1 as MNHEY and CDR2 as SVGAGI. In DNA, the CDR3 is TGTGCCAGCAGTTACTCGAAGGACACAGCTGAAGCTTTCTTT. Translating it yields CASSYSKDTAEAFF.

V usage is TRBV27 and J usage is TRBJ1-2; TRBD1 aligns across 9 bases. V shed 5 bases and J 4 bases; nucleotides not matched to a gene: 14. CDR1 MNHEY and CDR2 SMNVEV come from the germline V gene (reference sequence). The CDR3 contains 17 residues. Here the CDR3 DNA reads TGTGCCAGCAGTAGCAAGCTTTTCGGGACAGGGACCTATGGCTACACCTTC. This codes for CASSSKLFGTGTYGYTF.

The chain is built from TRBV5-6 and TRBJ1-6; 9 bases line up with TRBD1. Germline V gives CDR1 SGHDT, CDR2 YYEEEE. The junction had 20 bases not matched to a gene; V was cut back by 6 bases and J by 10 bases. The CDR3 is 18 amino acids. CDR3 sequence (DNA): TGTGCCAGCACCACCGAGGGACAGGGCGCCAACGCGTGGTCACCCCTCCACTTT. Amino acids: CASTTEGQGANAWSPLHF.

The rearrangement joins TRBV14 to TRBJ2-4; 7 bases fit TRBD1. The CDR3 runs 13 residues. Germline CDR1 SGHDN, CDR2 FVKESK. V lost 1 base, J lost 15 bases, and 9 bases stayed unmatched. In nucleotides, the CDR3 is TGTGCCAGCAGCCAAGCATTCCCGGGACAGCTGTACTTC. Translation: CASSQAFPGQLYF.

This clone was recorded only once. V is TRBV7-2 and J is TRBJ1-3, with 10 bases matching TRBD1. The V and J ends lost 5 bases and 6 bases, in that order; junction bases with no gene match: 7. The CDR3 sequence is 15 residues long. Germline CDR1 and CDR2: SGHTA and FQGNSA. The CDR3 sequence is CASSITGQGQNTIYF. The CDR3 DNA reads as TGTGCCAGCAGCATAACGGGACAGGGGCAAAACACCATATATTTT.

The J gene is TRBJ2-1, the V gene TRBV7-3; TRBD2 might be the D (6 bases). This CDR3 has 13 residues. CDR1 is SGHTA, CDR2 FQGTGA, per germline. Trimming pared 1 base from V and 10 bases from J, leaving 11 bases between. CDR3 sequence (DNA): TGTGCCAGCAGCTTAAGGTCTAGCGTCGAGCAGTTCTTC. Encoded protein: CASSLRSSVEQFF.

The chain has TRBV30 and TRBJ2-1; TRBD2 matches 10 bases. The CDR3 has 13 residues. The V and J ends lost 6 bases and 7 bases, in that order; junction bases with no gene match: 6. Germline assignment: CDR1 GTSNPN and CDR2 SVGIG (reference sequence). The CDR3 DNA follows: TGTGCCTGCGGGGCTAGCGGGAGTAATGAGCAGTTCTTC. Protein: CACGASGSNEQFF.